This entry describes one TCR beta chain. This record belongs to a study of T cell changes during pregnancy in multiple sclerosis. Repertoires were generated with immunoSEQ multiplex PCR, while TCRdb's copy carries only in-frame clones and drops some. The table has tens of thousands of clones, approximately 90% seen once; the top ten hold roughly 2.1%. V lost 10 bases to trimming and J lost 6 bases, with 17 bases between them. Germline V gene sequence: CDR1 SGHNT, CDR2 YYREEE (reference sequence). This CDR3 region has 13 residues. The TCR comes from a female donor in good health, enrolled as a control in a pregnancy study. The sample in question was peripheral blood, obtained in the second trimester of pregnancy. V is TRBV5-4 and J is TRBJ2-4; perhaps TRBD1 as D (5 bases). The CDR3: CALRSTGINIQYF. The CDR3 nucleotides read TGTGCCCTTCGGTCTACAGGTATAAACATTCAGTACTTC.